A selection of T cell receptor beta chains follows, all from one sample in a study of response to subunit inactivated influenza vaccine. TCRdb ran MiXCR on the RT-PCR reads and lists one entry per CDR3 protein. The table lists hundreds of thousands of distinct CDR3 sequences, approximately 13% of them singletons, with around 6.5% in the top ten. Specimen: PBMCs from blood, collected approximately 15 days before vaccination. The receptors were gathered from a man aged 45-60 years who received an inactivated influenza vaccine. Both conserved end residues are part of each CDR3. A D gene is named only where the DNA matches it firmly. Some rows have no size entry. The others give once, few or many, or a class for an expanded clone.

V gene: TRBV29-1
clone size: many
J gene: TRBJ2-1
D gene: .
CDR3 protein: CSVASHNEQFF
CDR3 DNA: TGCAGCGTTGCCAGCCACAATGAGCAGTTCTTC

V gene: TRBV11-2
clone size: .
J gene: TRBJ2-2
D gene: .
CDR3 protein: CASSLLPWNTGELFF
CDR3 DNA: TGTGCCAGCAGCTTGCTACCCTGGAACACCGGGGAGCTGTTTTTT

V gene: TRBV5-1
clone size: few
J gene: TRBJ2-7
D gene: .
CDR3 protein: CASSRDGEVHEQYF
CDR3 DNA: TGCGCCAGCAGCCGGGATGGAGAGGTCCACGAGCAGTACTTC

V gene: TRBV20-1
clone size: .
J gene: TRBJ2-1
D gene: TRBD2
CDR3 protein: CRASGLAGEGNEQFF
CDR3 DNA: TGCCGTGCTAGCGGGTTAGCGGGGGAAGGGAATGAGCAGTTCTTC

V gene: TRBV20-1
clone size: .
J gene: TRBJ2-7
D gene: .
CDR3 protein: CSASSQSSSYEQYF
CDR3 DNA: TGCAGTGCTAGTTCGCAATCGAGCTCCTACGAGCAGTACTTC

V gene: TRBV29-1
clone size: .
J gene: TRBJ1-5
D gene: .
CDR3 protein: CSVQAGGNQPQHF
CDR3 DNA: TGCAGCGTTCAAGCAGGGGGCAATCAGCCCCAGCATTTT

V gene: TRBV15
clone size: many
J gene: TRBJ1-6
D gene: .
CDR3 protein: CATSRDPQGGSPLHF
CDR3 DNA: TGTGCCACCAGCAGAGATCCACAGGGAGGATCACCCCTCCACTTT

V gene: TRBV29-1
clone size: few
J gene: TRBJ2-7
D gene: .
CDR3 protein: CSVGTSFTYEQYF
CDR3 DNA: TGCAGCGTAGGAACTAGTTTCACCTACGAGCAGTACTTC

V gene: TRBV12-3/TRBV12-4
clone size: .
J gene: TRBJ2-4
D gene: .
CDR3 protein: CASSSTYVPEGRLAKNIQYF
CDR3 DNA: TGTGCCAGCAGTTCTACCTACGTCCCGGAGGGACGGCTAGCCAAAAACATTCAGTACTTC

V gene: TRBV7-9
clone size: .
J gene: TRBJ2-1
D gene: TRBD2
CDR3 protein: CASSLVVREYYNEQFF
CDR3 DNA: TGTGCCAGCAGCTTAGTGGTGCGGGAGTATTACAATGAGCAGTTCTTC

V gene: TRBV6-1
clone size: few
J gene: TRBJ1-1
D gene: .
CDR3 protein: CASSLGFRGDTEAFF
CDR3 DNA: TGTGCCAGCAGCTTGGGGTTTAGAGGGGACACTGAAGCTTTCTTT

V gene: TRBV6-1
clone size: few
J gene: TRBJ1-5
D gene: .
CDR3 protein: CASSDQQEYSNQPQHF
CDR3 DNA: TGTGCCAGCAGTGACCAACAGGAGTATAGCAATCAGCCCCAGCATTTT

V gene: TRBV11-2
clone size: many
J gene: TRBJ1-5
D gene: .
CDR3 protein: CASSFLPDQPQHF
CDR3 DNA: TGTGCCAGCAGCTTTCTTCCGGATCAGCCCCAGCATTTT

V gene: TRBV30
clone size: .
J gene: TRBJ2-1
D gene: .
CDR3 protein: CAWSVEALSYNEQFF
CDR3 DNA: TGTGCCTGGAGTGTAGAAGCGCTCTCCTACAATGAGCAGTTCTTC

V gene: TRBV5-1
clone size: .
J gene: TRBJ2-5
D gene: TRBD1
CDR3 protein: CASSGWTGGDQETQYF
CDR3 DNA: TGCGCCAGCAGCGGGTGGACAGGGGGCGACCAAGAGACCCAGTACTTC

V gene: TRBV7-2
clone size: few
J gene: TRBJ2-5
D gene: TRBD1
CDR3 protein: CASSPRTGQAETQYF
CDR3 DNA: TGTGCCAGCAGCCCTAGGACGGGACAGGCGGAGACCCAGTACTTC

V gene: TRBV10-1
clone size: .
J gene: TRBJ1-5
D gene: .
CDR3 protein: CASSDWGVTQQHF
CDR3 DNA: TGCGCCAGCAGTGATTGGGGAGTCACACAACAGCATTTT

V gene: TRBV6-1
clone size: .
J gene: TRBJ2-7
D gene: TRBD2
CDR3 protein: CASNPLAGDYYEQYF
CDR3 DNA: TGTGCCAGCAACCCTCTAGCGGGAGATTATTACGAGCAGTACTTC

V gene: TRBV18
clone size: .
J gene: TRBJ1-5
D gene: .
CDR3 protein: CASSPPGGRGQPQHF
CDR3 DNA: TGTGCCAGCTCACCACCGGGGGGGAGGGGACAGCCCCAGCATTTT

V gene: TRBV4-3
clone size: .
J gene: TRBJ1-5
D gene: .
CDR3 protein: CASSQDHQEWSQPQHF
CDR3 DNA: TGCGCCAGCAGCCAAGATCATCAGGAGTGGAGTCAGCCCCAGCATTTT

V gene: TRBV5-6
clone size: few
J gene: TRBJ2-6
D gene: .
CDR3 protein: CASSLYLVASGANVLTF
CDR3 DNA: TGTGCCAGCAGCTTATACCTAGTCGCCTCTGGGGCCAACGTCCTGACTTTC

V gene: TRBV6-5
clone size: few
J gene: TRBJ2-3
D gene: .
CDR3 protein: CASSYSGGGLPDTQYF
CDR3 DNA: TGTGCCAGCAGTTACTCGGGCGGAGGCCTCCCAGATACGCAGTATTTT

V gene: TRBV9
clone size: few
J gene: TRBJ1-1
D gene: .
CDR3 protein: CASSVDRGLNTEAFF
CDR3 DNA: TGTGCCAGCAGCGTAGACCGAGGGTTGAACACTGAAGCTTTCTTT

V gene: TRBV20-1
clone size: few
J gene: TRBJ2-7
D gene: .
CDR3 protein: CSARGGAGPYEQYF
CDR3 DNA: TGCAGTGCTAGAGGTGGGGCGGGTCCCTACGAGCAGTACTTC

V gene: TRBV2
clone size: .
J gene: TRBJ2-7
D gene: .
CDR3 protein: CASSEQPGAYEQYF
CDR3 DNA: TGTGCCAGCAGTGAACAGCCAGGGGCCTACGAGCAGTACTTC

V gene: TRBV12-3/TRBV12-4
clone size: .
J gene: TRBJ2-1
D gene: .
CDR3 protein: CASSFNRAGGPYNEQFF
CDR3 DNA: TGTGCCAGCAGTTTTAATCGGGCAGGGGGGCCCTACAATGAGCAGTTCTTC

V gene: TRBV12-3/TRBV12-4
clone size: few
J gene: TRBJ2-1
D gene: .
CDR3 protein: CASSITRNNEQFF
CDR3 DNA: TGTGCCAGCAGTATCACTAGGAACAATGAGCAGTTCTTC

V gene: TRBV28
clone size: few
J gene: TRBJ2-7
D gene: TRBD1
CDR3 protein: CAHSRTGITYEQYF
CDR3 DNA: TGTGCCCATTCCCGGACAGGGATTACCTACGAGCAGTACTTC

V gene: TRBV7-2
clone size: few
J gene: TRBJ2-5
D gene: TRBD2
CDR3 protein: CASSPTSGGGETQYF
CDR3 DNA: TGTGCCAGCAGCCCGACTAGCGGAGGGGGGGAGACCCAGTACTTC

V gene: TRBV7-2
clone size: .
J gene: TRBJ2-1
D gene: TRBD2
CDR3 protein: CASSSGRGGFF
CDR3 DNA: TGTGCCAGCAGCTCTGGACGGGGGGGGTTCTTC

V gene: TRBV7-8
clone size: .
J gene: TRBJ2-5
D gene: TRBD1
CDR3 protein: CASSPRVRTGQETQYF
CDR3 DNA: TGTGCCAGCAGCCCCCGTGTCCGGACAGGCCAAGAGACCCAGTACTTC

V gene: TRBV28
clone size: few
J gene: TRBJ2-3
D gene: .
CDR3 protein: CASSSLAAGRNTQYF
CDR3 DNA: TGTGCCAGCAGTTCTCTCGCGGCCGGGCGAAATACGCAGTATTTT

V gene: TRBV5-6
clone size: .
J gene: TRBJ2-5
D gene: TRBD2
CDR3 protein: CASSLSTSGWETQYF
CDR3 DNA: TGTGCCAGCAGCTTGTCCACTAGCGGGTGGGAGACCCAGTACTTC

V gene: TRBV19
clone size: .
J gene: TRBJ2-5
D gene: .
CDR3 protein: CASRNARETQYF
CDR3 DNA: TGTGCCAGTCGAAATGCGCGGGAGACCCAGTACTTC

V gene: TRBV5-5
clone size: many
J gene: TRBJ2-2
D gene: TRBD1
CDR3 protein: CASSLAAGGFVGELFF
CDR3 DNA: TGTGCCAGCAGCTTGGCCGCAGGGGGCTTTGTCGGGGAGCTGTTTTTT

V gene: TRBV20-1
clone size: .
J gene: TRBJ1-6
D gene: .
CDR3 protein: CSGRTNYNSPLHF
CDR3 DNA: TGCAGTGGACGAACCAACTATAATTCACCCCTCCACTTT

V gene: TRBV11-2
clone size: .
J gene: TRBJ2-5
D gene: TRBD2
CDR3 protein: CASSIMSGGQETQYF
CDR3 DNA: TGTGCCAGCAGCATTATGTCCGGGGGGCAAGAGACCCAGTACTTC

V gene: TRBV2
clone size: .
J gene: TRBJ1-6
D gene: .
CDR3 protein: CASSETAGSSYNSPLHF
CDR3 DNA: TGTGCCAGCAGTGAAACGGCGGGGAGCTCCTATAATTCACCCCTCCACTTT

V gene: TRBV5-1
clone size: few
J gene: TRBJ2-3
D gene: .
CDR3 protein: CASSLDGIVADTQYF
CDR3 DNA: TGCGCCAGCAGCTTGGATGGGATAGTTGCGGATACGCAGTATTTT

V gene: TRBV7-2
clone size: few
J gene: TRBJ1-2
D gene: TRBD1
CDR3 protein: CASSLGDRVYTF
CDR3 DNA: TGTGCCAGCAGCTTAGGGGACAGGGTCTACACCTTC